Below, one T cell receptor (beta chain) is given with its context. Its antigen is unidentified. What was sequenced were expressed TCRB transcripts, since all of the isolated RNA had been reverse transcribed. Using immunoSEQ multiplex PCR, the repertoire was profiled, and TCRdb retains in-frame clones only, with some absent. Of 600,000 to 700,000 clones in the sample, around 12% were seen once. The data were taken from a study of beta chain features in type 1 diabetes. Study results and caveats: In every one of the four CD4+ subsets, TCRB CDR3s were moderately but significantly shorter in Type 1 diabetes patients.

Germline V CDR1 and CDR2: SGHRS, YFSETQ. The ends lost 4 bases at V and 0 bases at J; junction bases unmatched: 4. The CDR3 spans 15 residues. The TCR originated in a young man with type 1 diabetes. The chain joins TRBV5-1 to TRBJ1-3, with 7 nucleotides matching TRBD1. The sequenced sample was naive CD4+ T cells from blood. For the CDR3, the DNA is TGCGCCAGCAGCAGGGACAGTCGCTCTGGAAACACCATATATTTT. Encoded protein: CASSRDSRSGNTIYF.